This T cell receptor (beta chain) came from a study of blood T cell repertoires in COVID-19. The CDR3 has 20 amino acids. The protocol was immunoSEQ multiplex PCR, while the TCRdb copy is restricted to in-frame clones and leaves out a portion. The sample holds 360,000 or so clones, about 92% seen once. This clone was seen a few times. The chain employs TRBV21-1 and TRBJ1-3; the table's D call of TRBD1 was not tested on the DNA. TRBV21-1 is deemed a pseudogene. The TCR was taken from a woman aged 55-69 years with COVID-19, enrolled during active disease. The specimen sequenced was peripheral blood. Here the CDR3 DNA reads TGTGCCAGCAGTAAAGGGGTTGGGACAGGGCGCGTAAGGTCTGGAAACACCATATATTTT. It is translated as CASSKGVGTGRVRSGNTIYF.